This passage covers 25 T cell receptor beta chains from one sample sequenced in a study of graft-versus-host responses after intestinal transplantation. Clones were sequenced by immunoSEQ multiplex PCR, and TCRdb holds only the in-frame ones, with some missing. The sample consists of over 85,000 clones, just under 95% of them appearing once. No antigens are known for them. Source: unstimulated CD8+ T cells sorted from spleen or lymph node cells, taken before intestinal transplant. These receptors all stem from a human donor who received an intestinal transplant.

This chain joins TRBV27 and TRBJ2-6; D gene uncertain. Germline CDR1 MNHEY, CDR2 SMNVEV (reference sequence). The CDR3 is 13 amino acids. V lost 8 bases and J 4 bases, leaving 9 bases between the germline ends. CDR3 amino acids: CASWSSGANVLTF. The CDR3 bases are TGTGCCAGCTGGAGTTCAGGGGCCAACGTCCTGACTTTC.

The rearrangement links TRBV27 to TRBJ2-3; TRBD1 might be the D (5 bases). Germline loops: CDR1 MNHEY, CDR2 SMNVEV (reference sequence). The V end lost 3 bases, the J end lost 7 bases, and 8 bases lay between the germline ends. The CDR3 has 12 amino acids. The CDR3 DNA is TGTGCCAGCAGTTTCTCAGGGTATACGCAGTATTTT. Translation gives CASSFSGYTQYF.

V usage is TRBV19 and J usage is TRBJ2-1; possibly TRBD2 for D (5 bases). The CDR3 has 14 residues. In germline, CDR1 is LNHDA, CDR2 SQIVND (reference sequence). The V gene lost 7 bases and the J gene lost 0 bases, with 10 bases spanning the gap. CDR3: CASTGEFSYNEQFF. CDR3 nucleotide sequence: TGTGCCAGTACCGGGGAATTCTCCTACAATGAGCAGTTCTTC.

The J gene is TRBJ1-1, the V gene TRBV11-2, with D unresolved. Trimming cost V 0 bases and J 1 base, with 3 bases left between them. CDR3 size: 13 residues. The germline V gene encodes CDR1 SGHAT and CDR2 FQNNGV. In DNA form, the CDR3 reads TGTGCCAGCAGCTTAGACCAGAACACTGAAGCTTTCTTT. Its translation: CASSLDQNTEAFF.

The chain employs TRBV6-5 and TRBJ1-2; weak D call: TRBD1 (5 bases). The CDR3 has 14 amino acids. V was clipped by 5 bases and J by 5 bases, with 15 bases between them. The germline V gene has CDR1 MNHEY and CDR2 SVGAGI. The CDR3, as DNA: TGTGCCAGCAGTCGTAAGGACAATTTTTATGGCTACACCTTC. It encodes CASSRKDNFYGYTF.

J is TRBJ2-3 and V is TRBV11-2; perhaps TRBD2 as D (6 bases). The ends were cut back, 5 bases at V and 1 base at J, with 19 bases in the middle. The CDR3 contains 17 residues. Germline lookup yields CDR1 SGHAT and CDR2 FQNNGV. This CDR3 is CASSPPIGGTGTDTQYF. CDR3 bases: TGTGCCAGCAGCCCGCCAATAGGCGGGACGGGCACAGATACGCAGTATTTT.

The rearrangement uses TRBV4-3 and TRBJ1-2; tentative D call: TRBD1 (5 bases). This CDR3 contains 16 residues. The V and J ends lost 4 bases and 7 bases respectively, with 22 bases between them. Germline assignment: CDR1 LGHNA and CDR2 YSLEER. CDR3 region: CASSRLDQAGQTGYTF. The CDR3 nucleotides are TGCGCCAGCAGCCGCCTTGACCAGGCGGGGCAAACTGGCTACACCTTC.

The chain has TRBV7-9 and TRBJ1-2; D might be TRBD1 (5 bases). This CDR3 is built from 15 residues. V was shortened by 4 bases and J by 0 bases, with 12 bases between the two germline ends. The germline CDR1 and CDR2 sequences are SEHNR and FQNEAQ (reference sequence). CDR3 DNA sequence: TGTGCCAGCAGCTCGACGCAGGGTTCTAACTATGGCTACACCTTC. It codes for CASSSTQGSNYGYTF.

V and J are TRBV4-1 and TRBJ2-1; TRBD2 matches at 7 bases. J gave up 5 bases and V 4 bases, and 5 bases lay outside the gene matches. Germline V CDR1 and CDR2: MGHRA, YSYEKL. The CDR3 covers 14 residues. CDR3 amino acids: CASSPYGRDNEQFF. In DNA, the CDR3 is TGCGCCAGCAGCCCCTATGGGAGGGACAATGAGCAGTTCTTC.

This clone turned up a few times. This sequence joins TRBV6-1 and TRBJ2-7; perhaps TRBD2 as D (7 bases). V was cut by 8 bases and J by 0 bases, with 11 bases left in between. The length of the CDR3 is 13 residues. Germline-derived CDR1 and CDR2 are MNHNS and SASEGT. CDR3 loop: CASRGAASYEQYF. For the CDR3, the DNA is TGTGCCAGCCGGGGGGCAGCCTCCTACGAGCAGTACTTC.

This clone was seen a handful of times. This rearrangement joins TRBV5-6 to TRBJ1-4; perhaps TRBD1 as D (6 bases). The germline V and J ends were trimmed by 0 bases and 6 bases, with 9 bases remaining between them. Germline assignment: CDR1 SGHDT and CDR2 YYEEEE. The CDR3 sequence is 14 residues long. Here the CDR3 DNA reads TGTGCCAGCAGCTTGGGACAGGACTATGAAAAACTGTTTTTT. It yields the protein CASSLGQDYEKLFF.

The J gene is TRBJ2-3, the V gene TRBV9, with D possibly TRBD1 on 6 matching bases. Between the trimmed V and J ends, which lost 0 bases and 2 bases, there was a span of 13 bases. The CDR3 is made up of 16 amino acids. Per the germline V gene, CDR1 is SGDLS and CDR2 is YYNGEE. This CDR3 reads CASSVGVDRHTDTQYF. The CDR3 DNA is TGTGCCAGCAGCGTAGGTGTAGACAGGCACACAGATACGCAGTATTTT.

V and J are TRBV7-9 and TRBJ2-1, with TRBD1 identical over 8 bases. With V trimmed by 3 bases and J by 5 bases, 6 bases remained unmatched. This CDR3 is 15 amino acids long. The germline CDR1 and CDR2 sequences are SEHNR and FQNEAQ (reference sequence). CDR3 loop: CASSFGQGINNEQFF. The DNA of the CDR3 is TGTGCCAGCAGCTTCGGACAGGGTATCAACAATGAGCAGTTCTTC.

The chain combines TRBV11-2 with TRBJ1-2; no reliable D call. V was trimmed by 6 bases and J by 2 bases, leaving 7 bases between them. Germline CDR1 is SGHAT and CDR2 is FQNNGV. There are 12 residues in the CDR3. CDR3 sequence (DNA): TGTGCCAGCAGTACGGTGAACTATGGCTACACCTTC. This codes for CASSTVNYGYTF.

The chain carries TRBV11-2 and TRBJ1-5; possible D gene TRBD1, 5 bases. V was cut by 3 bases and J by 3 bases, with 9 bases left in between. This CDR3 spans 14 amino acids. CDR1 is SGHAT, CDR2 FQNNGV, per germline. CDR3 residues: CASSLGLYNQPQHF. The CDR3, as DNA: TGTGCCAGCAGCTTGGGACTCTACAATCAGCCCCAGCATTTT.

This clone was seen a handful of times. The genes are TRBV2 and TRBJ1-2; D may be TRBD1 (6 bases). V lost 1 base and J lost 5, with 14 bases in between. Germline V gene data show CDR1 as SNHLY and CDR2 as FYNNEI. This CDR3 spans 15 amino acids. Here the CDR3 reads CASSEVAGQTYGYTF. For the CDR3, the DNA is TGTGCCAGCAGTGAAGTGGCTGGACAGACTTATGGCTACACCTTC.

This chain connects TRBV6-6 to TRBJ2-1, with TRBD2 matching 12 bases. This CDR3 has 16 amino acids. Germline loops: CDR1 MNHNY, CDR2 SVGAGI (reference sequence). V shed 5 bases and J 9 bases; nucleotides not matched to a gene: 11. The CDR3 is CASSSKGLAGKGEQFF. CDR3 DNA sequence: TGTGCCAGCAGTAGCAAAGGACTAGCGGGAAAGGGTGAGCAGTTCTTC.

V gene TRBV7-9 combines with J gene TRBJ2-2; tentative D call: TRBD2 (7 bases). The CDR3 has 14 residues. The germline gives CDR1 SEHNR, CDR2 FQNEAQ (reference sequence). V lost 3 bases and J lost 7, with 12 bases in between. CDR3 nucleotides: TGTGCCAGCAGCTTTGTGGGGGGGCACGGGGAGCTGTTTTTT. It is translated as CASSFVGGHGELFF.

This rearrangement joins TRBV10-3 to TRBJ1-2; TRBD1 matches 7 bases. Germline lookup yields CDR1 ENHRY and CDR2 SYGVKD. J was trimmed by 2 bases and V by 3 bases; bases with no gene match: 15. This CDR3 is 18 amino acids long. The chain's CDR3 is CAISDPVNGTEQNYGYTF. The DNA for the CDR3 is TGTGCCATCAGTGATCCGGTTAACGGGACAGAGCAGAACTATGGCTACACCTTC.

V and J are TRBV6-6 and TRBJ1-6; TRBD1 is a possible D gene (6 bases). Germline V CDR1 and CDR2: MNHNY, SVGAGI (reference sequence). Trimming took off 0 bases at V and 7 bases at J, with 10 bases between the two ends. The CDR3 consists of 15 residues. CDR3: CASSYSGAGNSPLHF. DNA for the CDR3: TGTGCCAGCAGTTACTCGGGGGCTGGGAATTCACCCCTCCACTTT.

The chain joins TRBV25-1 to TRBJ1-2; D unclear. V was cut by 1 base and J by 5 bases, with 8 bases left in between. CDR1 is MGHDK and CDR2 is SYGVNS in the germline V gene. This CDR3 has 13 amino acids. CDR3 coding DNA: TGTGCCAGCAGTGAATTCTTGAGATATGGCTACACCTTC. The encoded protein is CASSEFLRYGYTF.

CDR3 protein: CASSGTSGRGSYNEQFF. DNA for the CDR3: TGTGCCAGCAGCGGGACTAGCGGGAGGGGCTCCTACAATGAGCAGTTCTTC. The J gene is TRBJ2-1, the V gene TRBV7-9, with 16 bases matching TRBD2. The CDR3 runs 17 residues. The ends lost 5 bases at V and 0 bases at J; junction bases unmatched: 1. Per the germline V gene, CDR1 is SEHNR and CDR2 is FQNEAQ (reference sequence).

CDR3 residues: CASGTGLNTEAFF. The CDR3 nucleotides are TGTGCCAGCGGAACAGGGCTGAACACTGAAGCTTTCTTT. This chain joins TRBV9 and TRBJ1-1; a possible D gene is TRBD1 (6 bases). This CDR3 has 13 residues. In germline, CDR1 is SGDLS, CDR2 YYNGEE. The V and J ends lost 7 bases and 0 bases respectively, with 10 bases between them.

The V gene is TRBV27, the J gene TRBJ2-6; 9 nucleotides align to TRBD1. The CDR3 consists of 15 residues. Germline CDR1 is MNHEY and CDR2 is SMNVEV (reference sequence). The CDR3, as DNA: TGTGCAAAGGGACAGGGTTTTTTTGGGGCCAACGTCCTGACTTTC. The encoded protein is CAKGQGFFGANVLTF.

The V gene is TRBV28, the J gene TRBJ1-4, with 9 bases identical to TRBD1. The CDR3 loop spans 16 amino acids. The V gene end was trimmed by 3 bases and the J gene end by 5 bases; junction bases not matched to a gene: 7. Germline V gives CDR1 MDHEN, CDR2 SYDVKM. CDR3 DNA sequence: TGTGCCAGCAGTTTCTACTCCACAGGGGGCAATGAAAAACTGTTTTTT. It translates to CASSFYSTGGNEKLFF.